The 22 T cell receptor beta chains given below trace back to one sample, sequenced in a study of response to subunit inactivated influenza vaccine. TCRdb re-called the RT-PCR reads with MiXCR, one entry per CDR3 protein. The table shows around 520,000 distinct CDR3 sequences, with roughly 27% occurring only once. Here the sequenced sample was CD4+ T cells sorted from PBMCs, taken less than 6 days after vaccination. These receptors originate from a man aged 45-60 years who received an inactivated influenza vaccine.

The CDR3 region is CASAGGVGNEQFF. CDR3 bases: TGTGCCAGCGCCGGGGGCGTCGGCAATGAGCAGTTCTTC. V is TRBV7-9 and J is TRBJ2-1; D possibly matches TRBD1 or TRBD2 (6 bases each). Germline V lookup: CDR1 SEHNR, CDR2 FQNEAQ (reference sequence). CDR3 length: 13 amino acids. Trimming stripped 8 bases from V and 6 bases from J, with 14 bases between.

The CDR3 region is CASSRRLANTGELFF. The DNA for the CDR3 is TGTGCCAGCAGCAGGCGACTAGCTAACACCGGGGAGCTGTTTTTT. The chain combines TRBV7-9 with TRBJ2-2; 7 bases agree with TRBD2. CDR3 length: 15 residues. J lost 2 bases, V lost 5 bases, and 5 bases had no gene match. Looked up from germline, CDR1 is SEHNR and CDR2 is FQNEAQ (reference sequence).

The V and J genes are TRBV12-3 or TRBV12-4 and TRBJ1-1, with D possibly TRBD1 on 6 matching bases. The CDR3 contains 15 residues. Trimming pared 8 bases from V and 1 base from J, leaving 17 bases between. As DNA, the CDR3 is TGTGCCAGCGTACCAGTGGGGGGCAGGAACACTGAAGCTTTCTTT. Protein product: CASVPVGGRNTEAFF.

This clonotype was counted between two and nine times. CDR3 loop: CASSPSDDYGYTF. CDR3 bases: TGTGCCAGCAGCCCTTCGGACGACTATGGCTACACCTTC. The chain recombines TRBV7-9 with TRBJ1-2; D remains unclear. The CDR3 loop spans 13 amino acids. CDR1 and CDR2 from the germline V gene are SEHNR and FQNEAQ (reference sequence). V was trimmed by 5 bases and J by 3 bases, leaving 10 bases between them.

This chain connects TRBV28 to TRBJ2-7; D perhaps matches TRBD2 (6 bases). Germline V gene data show CDR1 as MDHEN and CDR2 as SYDVKM. The CDR3 contains 19 residues. Trimming removed 2 bases from V and 4 bases from J, with 27 bases in between. This CDR3 reads CASSLGWRGSRRTNYEQYF. The CDR3 coding sequence is TGTGCCAGCAGTTTAGGATGGCGGGGTTCGAGGAGGACGAATTACGAGCAGTACTTC.

The chain uses TRBV10-3 and TRBJ2-3, with 8 bases lining up with TRBD1. V gave up 4 bases and J gave up 2 bases; unmatched junction bases: 8. CDR3 length equals 16 residues. Germline CDR1 reads ENHRY; CDR2 reads SYGVKD. This CDR3 is CAISGPDRGPTDTQYF. As DNA, the CDR3 is TGTGCCATCAGTGGCCCAGACAGGGGCCCCACAGATACGCAGTATTTT.

This clonotype was detected only a few times. The rearrangement links TRBV29-1 to TRBJ2-5; TRBD1 matches at 8 bases. The CDR3 totals 15 residues. Per germline, CDR1 SQVTM and CDR2 ANQGSEA. V gave up 0 bases and J gave up 5 bases; unmatched junction bases: 8. CDR3 DNA: TGCAGCGTTGAAGAAGGTGGCAGGGGGCAGGAGACCCAGTACTTC. Residues: CSVEEGGRGQETQYF.

The rearrangement links TRBV12-3 or TRBV12-4 to TRBJ2-1, with 7 bases matching TRBD2. V lost 6 bases to trimming and J lost 5 bases; unmatched junction nucleotides: 10. This CDR3 has 15 amino acids. The DNA of the CDR3 is TGTGCCAGCAGCAAGCGGGCTAGCGGAAACAATGAGCAGTTCTTC. Encoded protein: CASSKRASGNNEQFF.

V usage is TRBV3-1 and J usage is TRBJ2-2; a weak D match, TRBD1 (6 bases). The CDR3 extends over 15 amino acids. Germline V lookup: CDR1 LGHDT, CDR2 YNNKEL (reference sequence). Trimming stripped 0 bases from V and 4 bases from J, with 9 bases between. The CDR3 loop reads CASSQEPRGTGELFF. CDR3 sequence (DNA): TGTGCCAGCAGCCAAGAGCCCAGGGGCACCGGGGAGCTGTTTTTT.

There are a few counts of this clonotype. V usage is TRBV11-1 and J usage is TRBJ2-3; 9 nucleotides match TRBD2. V shed 4 bases and J 8 bases; nucleotides not matched to a gene: 19. Germline V gene data show CDR1 as SGHAT and CDR2 as FQDESV (reference sequence). This CDR3 spans 18 amino acids. The CDR3 region has the DNA TGTGCCAGCAGCTCTATCCAAGGAGGTAGCGGGAGAGGTGGTACGCAGTATTTT. The encoded protein is CASSSIQGGSGRGGTQYF.

This clonotype was counted many times. The chain is built from TRBV7-6 and TRBJ2-1, with a possible D match to TRBD1 (8 bases). This CDR3 is 15 amino acids long. Trimming took 4 bases from V and 2 from J, leaving 12 bases between them. Per the germline V gene, CDR1 is SGHVS and CDR2 is FNYEAQ. In DNA, the CDR3 is TGTGCCAGCAGCTACACAGGGGGGGCCTACAATGAGCAGTTCTTC. As protein: CASSYTGGAYNEQFF.

The chain carries TRBV29-1 and TRBJ2-5; D is ambiguous. Trimming removed 6 bases at V and 1 base at J, with 15 bases between. This CDR3 spans 14 amino acids. CDR1 and CDR2 from the germline V gene are SQVTM and ANQGSEA. This CDR3 reads CSVATGMAQETQYF. CDR3 sequence (DNA): TGCAGCGTCGCGACGGGTATGGCCCAAGAGACCCAGTACTTC.

This clonotype was counted a few times. The CDR3: CASSVSGGKETQYF. The CDR3, as DNA: TGTGCCAGCAGTGTCAGTGGGGGCAAAGAGACCCAGTACTTC. J is TRBJ2-5 and V is TRBV12-3 or TRBV12-4; the D gene is possibly TRBD1 (6 bases). CDR3 size: 14 residues. V was pared by 5 bases and J by 3 bases, with 13 bases between.

This clonotype was observed a handful of times. V usage is TRBV7-2 and J usage is TRBJ2-1; 8 nucleotides agree with TRBD1. V gave up 2 bases and J gave up 6 bases; unmatched junction bases: 9. In germline, CDR1 is SGHTA, CDR2 FQGNSA. The CDR3 totals 16 residues. Here the CDR3 DNA reads TGTGCCAGCAGCTTAACTAGCACAGGGGGTCGCAATGAGCAGTTCTTC. Amino acids: CASSLTSTGGRNEQFF.

V gene TRBV6-1 combines with J gene TRBJ1-1, with a weak D call TRBD1 (5 bases). Trimming removed 6 bases at V and 1 base at J, with 15 bases between. The CDR3 runs 15 residues. Germline CDR1 is MNHNS and CDR2 is SASEGT. CDR3 residues: CASSAMGEQNTEAFF. The CDR3 DNA reads TGTGCCAGCAGCGCCATGGGGGAGCAGAACACTGAAGCTTTCTTT.

This sequence joins TRBV25-1 and TRBJ1-6; D is unresolved. This CDR3 is 14 amino acids long. The germline gives CDR1 MGHDK, CDR2 SYGVNS. The ends were cut back, 4 bases at V and 3 bases at J, with 7 bases in the middle. CDR3 protein: CASSVGDYNSPLHF. CDR3 nucleotide sequence: TGTGCCAGCAGTGTTGGGGACTATAATTCACCCCTCCACTTT.

This clonotype came up a few times. The chain combines TRBV12-3 or TRBV12-4 with TRBJ1-1; D unclear. CDR3 length equals 13 residues. V lost 5 bases and J lost 5, with 12 bases in between. Written as DNA, the CDR3 is TGTGCCAGCAGTCCGCCGGCCTGGACTGAAGCTTTCTTT. This gives the protein CASSPPAWTEAFF.

The rearrangement joins TRBV12-3 or TRBV12-4 to TRBJ2-5, with D unclear. The CDR3 spans 14 residues. V was trimmed by 2 bases and J by 2 bases, leaving 9 bases between them. Here the CDR3 DNA reads TGTGCCAGCAGTTTACGGCCTAGGCAAGAGACCCAGTACTTC. It specifies CASSLRPRQETQYF.

With respect to this clonotype: The junction shows a germline mismatch at one end, possibly a read error. The V and J genes are TRBV24-1 and TRBJ1-4, with D maybe TRBD1 (6 bases). The CDR3 contains 15 residues. Germline CDR1 KGHDR, CDR2 SFDVKD. CDR3 bases: TGTGCCACCAGTGACACCGGGACAACGAATGAAAAACTGTTTTTT. Residues: CATSDTGTTNEKLFF.

The chain uses TRBV28 and TRBJ2-2; the D gene is possibly TRBD2 (5 bases). The CDR3 loop spans 12 amino acids. Germline V gene lookup returns CDR1 MDHEN and CDR2 SYDVKM. V shed 8 bases and J shed 13 bases, with 17 bases lying between them. The CDR3, as DNA: TGTGCCAGCGACGGACTCCGTTCCGGGCTGTTTTTT. It is translated as CASDGLRSGLFF. The variable domain in full, with the rest retrieved from reference TRBV28 and TRBJ2-2, is DVKVTQSSRYLVKRTGEKVFLECVQDMDHENMFWYRQDPGLGLRLIYFSYDVKMKEKGDIPEGYSVSREKKERFSLILESASTNQTSMYLCASDGLRSGLFFGEGSRLTVL.

This clonotype has more than one count but fewer than ten. The rearrangement links TRBV7-9 to TRBJ1-1; maybe TRBD1 (5 bases). V was shortened by 1 base and J by 1 base, with 16 bases between the two germline ends. The V gene's germline CDR1 is SEHNR and CDR2 FQNEAQ (reference sequence). This CDR3 region has 17 residues. The CDR3 nucleotides are TGTGCCAGCAGCTTAGGTAGAGTCGGGGGATGGAACACTGAAGCTTTCTTT. Protein product: CASSLGRVGGWNTEAFF.

This clonotype has more than one count but fewer than ten. Here the CDR3 DNA reads TGCAGTGCTCGAGGACAGTTGGTAAACACTGAAGCTTTCTTT. It codes for CSARGQLVNTEAFF. The J gene is TRBJ1-1, the V gene TRBV20-1; D perhaps matches TRBD1 (6 bases). CDR1 and CDR2 from the germline V gene are DFQATT and SNEGSKA (reference sequence). The CDR3 is made up of 14 amino acids. V dropped 5 bases and J dropped 2 bases, with 15 bases sitting between them.